Following are 19 T cell receptor beta chains from one sample sequenced in a study of tissue T cells after allogeneic stem cell transplantation. Method: immunoSEQ multiplex PCR; TCRdb's copy keeps in-frame clones and lacks some. The table lists roughly 7,700 clones, 40% to 55% of them singletons, with 2% to 2.5% in the top ten. The sample's time point: mouse harvest day 7 after allogeneic transplant. Mouse grafts combined 10^7 T-cell-depleted bone marrow cells with 10^6 splenic CD5+ T cells. Sequences were obtained from skin. The receptors derive from a female BALB/c mouse given C57BL/6 T cells with graft-versus-host disease after an allogeneic hematopoietic cell transplant.

Concerning this clone: The genes are named according to mouse. Read data end 1 residue before the CDR3 end; the end is taken from the germline J gene. The rearrangement joins TRBV26 to TRBJ1-6, with D tentatively TRBD1 (6 bases). TRBJ1-6 is marked as an open reading frame, function uncertain. CDR3 size: 13 residues. Looked up from germline, CDR1 is KGHPV and CDR2 is FQNQEV (reference sequence). V was pared by 6 bases and J by 4 bases, with 7 bases between. This CDR3 is CASRGHYNSPLYF. The sequenced CDR3 bases are TGTGCCAGCAGGGGACATTATAATTCGCCCCTCTAC.

This clone counts as medium-sized. Gene names refer to mouse genes. The CDR3 end lies 1 residue beyond the end of the read and is filled in from the germline J gene. The genes are TRBV23 and TRBJ1-4; the tabulated D call, TRBD1, remains unverified against the DNA. Per the germline V gene, CDR1 is KGHTA and CDR2 is FQNQQP. The CDR3 length is 14 residues. The CDR3 spells CSSSRQISNERLFF. The CDR3 DNA, read in part, is TGCTCCAGCAGTCGACAGATTTCCAACGAAAGATTATTT.

On this clone itself: The listed genes are named as in mouse. CDR3 sequence: CASSLAGNQDTQYF. The covered CDR3 bases are TGTGCCAGCTCTCTCGCCGGTAACCAAGACACCCAGTAC. The rearrangement uses TRBV12-2 and TRBJ2-5, with no clear D. Coverage ceases 1 residue before the CDR3 finishes, and the germline J gene fills in the end. The CDR3 totals 14 residues. V was trimmed by 0 bases and J by 0 bases, leaving 6 bases between them. The germline CDR1 and CDR2 sequences are SGHLS and HYDKME.

To note about this clone: Gene names denote mouse genes. Read sequence stops 1 residue before the CDR3 end, and the germline J gene provides the missing end. The chain is built from TRBV16 and TRBJ2-7, with no clear D. V gave up 0 bases and J gave up 0 bases, with 6 bases separating them. Germline V gives CDR1 SGHSA, CDR2 FRNQAP. The CDR3 has 14 amino acids. Partial CDR3 DNA: TGTGCAAGCAGCTTAGAGGGGAGCTCCTATGAACAGTAC. Translation gives CASSLEGSSYEQY. The CDR3 as a whole reads CASSLEGSSYEQYF.

A word on this clone: The gene names here belong to mouse. The CDR3 is cut off 1 residue early in the read; its end comes from the germline J gene. V gene TRBV3 combines with J gene TRBJ2-3; 14 bases fit TRBD2. This CDR3 has 15 residues. After removal of 4 bases from V and 6 bases from J, the junction contained 3 bases not matched to a gene. Germline V gene lookup returns CDR1 SNHLY and CDR2 FYNGKV (reference sequence). Partial CDR3 DNA: TGTGCCAGCAGCTCGGGACTGGGGGGGCGCGAAACGCTGTAT. Its protein product is CASSSGLGGRETLY. The complete CDR3 reads CASSSGLGGRETLYF.

The sample holds a few counts of this clone. The gene names given are mouse names. The read falls 1 residue short of the CDR3 end, and the missing part is taken from the germline J gene. The rearrangement uses TRBV26 and TRBJ1-3, with no clear D. CDR1 is KGHPV, CDR2 FQNQEV, per germline (reference sequence). The V end was cut by 0 bases, the J end by 2 bases, with 5 bases between. The CDR3 consists of 14 residues. The sequenced CDR3 bases are TGTGCCAGCAGTCTGTCAGGGCCTGGAAATACGCTCTAT. This translates into CASSLSGPGNTLY. The full CDR3 protein reads CASSLSGPGNTLYF.

With respect to this clone: Gene names follow the mouse nomenclature. The CDR3 is cut off 1 residue early in the read; its end comes from the germline J gene. The chain has TRBV2 and TRBJ1-4, with TRBD1 as a possible D gene (5 bases). CDR3 length: 15 residues. Per germline, CDR1 LGHNA and CDR2 YSYQKL. The V and J ends lost 0 bases and 7 bases respectively, with 12 bases between them. CDR3 amino acids: CASSQDGREGERLFF. CDR3 bases read: TGTGCCAGCAGCCAAGACGGCAGGGAGGGCGAAAGATTATTT. The complete variable domain, with remaining parts taken from reference TRBV2 and TRBJ1-4, reads DPKIIQKPKYLVAVTGSEKILICEQYLGHNAMYWYRQSAKKPLEFMFSYSYQKLMDNQTASSRFQPQSSKKNHLDLQITALKPDDSATYFCASSQDGREGERLFFGHGTKLSVL.

A note on this clone: Gene labels here are mouse ones. The read finishes 1 residue shy of the CDR3 end, and the germline J gene is used to complete it. V is TRBV13-1 and J is TRBJ2-4; no reliable D call. The CDR3 is 13 residues long. V shed 2 bases and J shed 7 bases, with 11 bases lying between them. Germline V gives CDR1 NSHNY, CDR2 SYGAGN. The CDR3 here is CASSDEGKDTLYF. CDR3 DNA (partial): TGTGCCAGCAGTGACGAGGGAAAGGACACCTTGTAC.

On this clone itself: The genes and germline here are from mouse. The CDR3 end falls 1 residue outside the read, so it is completed with the germline J gene. This chain uses TRBV3 with TRBJ1-1, with 8 bases that match TRBD1. The CDR3 extends over 15 amino acids. V lost 4 bases, J lost 0 bases, and 4 bases stayed unmatched. The germline V gene encodes CDR1 SNHLY and CDR2 FYNGKV (reference sequence). The CDR3 sequence is CASSSHRGANTEVFF. The sequenced part of the CDR3 DNA is TGTGCCAGCAGCTCCCACAGGGGGGCAAACACAGAAGTCTTC.

Worth noting for this clone: Genes and germline come from the mouse. The CDR3 is cut off 1 residue early in the read; its end comes from the germline J gene. The gene calls are TRBV5 and TRBJ1-4, with unresolved D. CDR1 and CDR2 from the germline V gene are LGHNA and YNLKQL (reference sequence). The CDR3 runs 13 residues. With 3 bases removed from V and 2 bases from J, the gap between germline ends came to 4 bases. CDR3 DNA, as far as it was read: TGTGCCAGCAGCCAGGGATCCAACGAAAGATTATTT. This gives the protein CASSQGSNERLF. The entire CDR3 is CASSQGSNERLFF.

This clone was picked up a small number of times. The listed genes are named as in mouse. The read ends 1 residue early relative to the CDR3; the germline J gene fills the gap. This rearrangement joins TRBV26 to TRBJ2-1, with a possible D match to TRBD1 (5 bases). The CDR3 length is 12 residues. The ends were cut back, 3 bases at V and 6 bases at J, with 6 bases in the middle. Germline lookup yields CDR1 KGHPV and CDR2 FQNQEV (reference sequence). The covered CDR3 bases are TGTGCCAGCAGTCTTCAGGGTGCTGAGCAGTTC. As protein: CASSLQGAEQF. The whole CDR3 protein is CASSLQGAEQFF.

Notes on this clone: Gene names denote mouse genes. The CDR3 end lies 1 residue beyond the end of the read and is filled in from the germline J gene. The chain uses TRBV23 and TRBJ2-5; TRBD1, the D gene given by the table, was not confirmed from the DNA. Germline V gene sequence: CDR1 KGHTA, CDR2 FQNQQP. The CDR3 runs 13 residues. This CDR3 reads CSSTPGQTDTQYF. The sequenced CDR3 bases are TGCTCCAGCACCCCGGGACAGACGGACACCCAGTAC. The full variable domain, completed using reference TRBV23 and TRBJ2-5, is DAAVTQKPRYLIKMKGQEAEMKCIPEKGHTAVFWYQQKQSKELKFLIYFQNQQPLDQIDMVKERFSAVCPSSSLCSLGIRTCEAEDSALYLCSSTPGQTDTQYFGPGTRLLVL.

About this clone itself: Mouse germline and gene names are used. Read sequence stops 1 residue before the CDR3 end, and the germline J gene provides the missing end. J is TRBJ1-1 and V is TRBV26, with TRBD1 matching 8 bases. The trim removed 2 bases at V and 5 bases at J, leaving 1 base unmatched. Germline V CDR1 and CDR2: KGHPV, FQNQEV (reference sequence). CDR3 length: 13 residues. The covered CDR3 bases are TGTGCCAGCAGTCTGGGACAGGGAACAGAAGTCTTC. Translated, it gives CASSLGQGTEVF. The whole CDR3 region reads CASSLGQGTEVFF. Variable domain in full (rest from reference TRBV26 and TRBJ1-1): NSKVIQTPRYLVKGQGQKAKMRCIPEKGHPVVFWYQQNKNNEFKFLINFQNQEVLQQIDMTEKRFSAECPSNSPCSLEIQSSEAGDSALYLCASSLGQGTEVFFGKGTRLTVV.

Only a few counts were recorded for this clone. Any gene name here is a mouse gene name. The read terminates 1 residue before the CDR3 end, so the remaining end is supplied by the germline J gene. The chain employs TRBV3 and TRBJ1-5; 9 nucleotides agree with TRBD1. Losses at the gene ends were 5 bases for V and 4 bases for J; bases not matched to a gene: 3. Germline lookup yields CDR1 SNHLY and CDR2 FYNGKV (reference sequence). CDR3 length: 14 residues. The sequenced CDR3 bases are TGTGCCAGCAGCCGGGACAGGGCAAACCAGGCTCCGCTT. Translating gives CASSRDRANQAPL. The whole CDR3 sequence is CASSRDRANQAPLF.

With respect to this clone: Genes here carry mouse names. With the read ending 1 residue before the CDR3 end, the germline J gene is used to fill in that end. J is TRBJ1-1 and V is TRBV20, with 7 bases lining up with TRBD1. CDR1 and CDR2 (germline): GFQATS, STVNSAI. V was clipped by 0 bases and J by 0 bases; unmatched bases: 1. The CDR3 sequence is 14 residues long. CDR3 sequence: CGAREGTANTEVFF. The CDR3 DNA, read in part, is TGTGGTGCTAGGGAGGGGACAGCAAACACAGAAGTCTTC.

Remarks on this clone: Mouse names are used for the genes. The read is 1 residue too short to cover the CDR3 end, so that end is filled in from the germline J gene. In the same sample, other DNA sequences code for this CDR3. The J gene is TRBJ2-7, the V gene TRBV3, with no clear D. The V and J ends lost 4 bases and 0 bases respectively, with 4 bases between them. Germline CDR1 and CDR2: SNHLY and FYNGKV (reference sequence). The CDR3 is 12 amino acids. CDR3 protein: CASSSSSYEQYF. Partial CDR3 DNA: TGTGCCAGCAGCTCCAGCTCCTATGAACAGTAC.

About this clone: Any gene name here is a mouse gene name. The CDR3 is cut off 1 residue early in the read; its end comes from the germline J gene. The V gene is TRBV2, the J gene TRBJ2-5; possibly TRBD1 for D (6 bases). The CDR3 has 14 residues. The V end lost 4 bases, the J end lost 2 bases, and 10 bases lay between the germline ends. Germline CDR1 reads LGHNA; CDR2 reads YSYQKL. The CDR3 protein is CASSLRDIQDTQYF. CDR3 bases read: TGTGCCAGCAGCCTCCGGGACATCCAAGACACCCAGTAC.

This clone was found a few times. Gene names are mouse gene names. The CDR3 is cut off 1 residue early in the read; its end comes from the germline J gene. The chain carries TRBV23 and TRBJ2-7; TRBD2, the D gene given by the table, was not confirmed from the DNA. The CDR3 runs 14 residues. The germline V gene encodes CDR1 KGHTA and CDR2 FQNQQP. Here the CDR3 reads CSSSQSMGGYEQYF. CDR3 DNA (partial): TGCTCCAGCAGTCAATCGATGGGGGGTTATGAACAGTAC.

A remark on this clone: Mouse germline and gene names are used. The read finishes 1 residue shy of the CDR3 end, and the germline J gene is used to complete it. This sequence joins TRBV26 and TRBJ2-5; D assignment may be TRBD1 or TRBD2 (5 bases each). The germline V and J ends were trimmed by 2 bases and 3 bases, with 9 bases remaining between them. The CDR3 runs to 14 residues. CDR1 is KGHPV and CDR2 is FQNQEV in the germline V gene (reference sequence). CDR3 sequence reads: CASSLGAGQDTQYF. Partial CDR3 DNA: TGTGCCAGCAGTCTGGGGGCCGGGCAAGACACCCAGTAC.